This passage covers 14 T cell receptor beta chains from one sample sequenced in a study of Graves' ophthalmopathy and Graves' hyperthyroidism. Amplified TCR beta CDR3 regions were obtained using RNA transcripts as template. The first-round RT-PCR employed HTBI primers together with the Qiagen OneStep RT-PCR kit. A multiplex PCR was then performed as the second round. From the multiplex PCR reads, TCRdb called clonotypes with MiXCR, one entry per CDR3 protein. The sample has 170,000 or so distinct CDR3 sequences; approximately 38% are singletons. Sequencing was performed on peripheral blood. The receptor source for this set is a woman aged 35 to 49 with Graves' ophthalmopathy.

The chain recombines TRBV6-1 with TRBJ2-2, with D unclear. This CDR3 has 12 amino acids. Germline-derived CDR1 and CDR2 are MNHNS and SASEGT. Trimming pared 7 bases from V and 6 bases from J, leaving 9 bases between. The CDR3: CASTLGAGELFF. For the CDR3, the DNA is TGTGCCAGCACCCTAGGCGCCGGGGAGCTGTTTTTT.

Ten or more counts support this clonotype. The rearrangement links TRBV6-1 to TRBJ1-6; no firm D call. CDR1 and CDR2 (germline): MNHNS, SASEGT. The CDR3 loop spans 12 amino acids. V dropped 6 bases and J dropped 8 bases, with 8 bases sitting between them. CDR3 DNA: TGTGCCAGCAGAGCCCTGTATTCACCCCTCCACTTT. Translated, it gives CASRALYSPLHF.

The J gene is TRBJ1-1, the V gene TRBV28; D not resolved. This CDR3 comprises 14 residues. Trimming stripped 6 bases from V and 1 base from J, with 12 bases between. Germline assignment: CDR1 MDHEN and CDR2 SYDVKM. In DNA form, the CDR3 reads TGTGCCAGCAGCTCCGAGTCGGGGAACACTGAAGCTTTCTTT. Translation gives CASSSESGNTEAFF.

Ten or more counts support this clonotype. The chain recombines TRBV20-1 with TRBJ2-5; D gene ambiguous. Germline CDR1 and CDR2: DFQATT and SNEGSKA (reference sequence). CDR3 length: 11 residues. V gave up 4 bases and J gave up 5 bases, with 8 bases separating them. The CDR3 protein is CSANKVETQYF. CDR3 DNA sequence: TGCAGTGCTAATAAGGTTGAGACCCAGTACTTC.

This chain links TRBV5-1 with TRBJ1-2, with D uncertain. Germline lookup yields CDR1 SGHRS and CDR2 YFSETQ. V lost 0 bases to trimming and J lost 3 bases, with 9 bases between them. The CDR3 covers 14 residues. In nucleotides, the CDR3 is TGCGCCAGCAGCTTGGCGCATTCTGACTATGGCTACACCTTC. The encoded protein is CASSLAHSDYGYTF.

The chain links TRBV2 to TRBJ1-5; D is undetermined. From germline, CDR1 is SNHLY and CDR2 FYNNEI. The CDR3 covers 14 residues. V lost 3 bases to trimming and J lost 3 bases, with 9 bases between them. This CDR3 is CASSEGGPNQPQHF. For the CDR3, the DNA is TGTGCCAGCAGTGAGGGAGGGCCCAATCAGCCCCAGCATTTT.

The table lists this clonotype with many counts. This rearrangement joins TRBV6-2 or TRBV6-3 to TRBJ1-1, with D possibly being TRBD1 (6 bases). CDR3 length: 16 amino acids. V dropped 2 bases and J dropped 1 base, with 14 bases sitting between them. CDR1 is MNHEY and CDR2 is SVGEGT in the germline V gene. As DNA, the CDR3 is TGTGCCAGCAGTTACCCCTCGGGGGCCCCGAACACTGAAGCTTTCTTT. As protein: CASSYPSGAPNTEAFF.

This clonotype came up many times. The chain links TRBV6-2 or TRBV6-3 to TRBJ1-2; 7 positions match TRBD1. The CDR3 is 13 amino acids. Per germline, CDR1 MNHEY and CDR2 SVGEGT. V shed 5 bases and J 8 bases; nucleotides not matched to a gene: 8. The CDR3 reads CASSPRTGRGYTF. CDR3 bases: TGTGCCAGCAGTCCTCGGACAGGTAGAGGCTACACCTTC.

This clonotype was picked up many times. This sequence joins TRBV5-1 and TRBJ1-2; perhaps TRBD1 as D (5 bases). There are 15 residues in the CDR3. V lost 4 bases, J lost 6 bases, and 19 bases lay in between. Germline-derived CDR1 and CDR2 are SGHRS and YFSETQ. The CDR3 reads CASSILGDSGHGYTF. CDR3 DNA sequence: TGCGCCAGCAGCATCCTCGGGGACTCGGGGCATGGCTACACCTTC.

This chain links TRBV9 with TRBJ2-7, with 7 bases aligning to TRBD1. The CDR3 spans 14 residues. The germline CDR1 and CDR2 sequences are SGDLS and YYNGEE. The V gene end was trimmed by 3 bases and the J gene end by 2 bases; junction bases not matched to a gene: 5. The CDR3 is CASSGDSYPYEQYF. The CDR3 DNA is TGTGCCAGCAGCGGGGACAGTTACCCCTACGAGCAGTACTTC.

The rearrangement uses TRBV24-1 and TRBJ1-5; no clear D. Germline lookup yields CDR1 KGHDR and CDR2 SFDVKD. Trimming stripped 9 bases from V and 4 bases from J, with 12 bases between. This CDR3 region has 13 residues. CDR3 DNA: TGTGCCACCCAATCGTCTCGAAATCAGCCCCAGCATTTT. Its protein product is CATQSSRNQPQHF.

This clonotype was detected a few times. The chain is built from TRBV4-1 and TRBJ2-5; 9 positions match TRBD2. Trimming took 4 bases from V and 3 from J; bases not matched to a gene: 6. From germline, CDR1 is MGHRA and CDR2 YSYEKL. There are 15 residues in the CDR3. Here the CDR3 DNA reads TGCGCCAGCAGCCCGCGGGGGGGGGGGGAAGAGACCCAGTACTTC. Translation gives CASSPRGGGEETQYF.

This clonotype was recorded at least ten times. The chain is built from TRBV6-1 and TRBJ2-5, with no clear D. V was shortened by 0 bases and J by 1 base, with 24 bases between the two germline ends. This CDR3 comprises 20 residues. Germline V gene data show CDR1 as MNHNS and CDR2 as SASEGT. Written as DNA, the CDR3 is TGTGCCAGCAGTGAAGCGCCCCCCCCGGGCCACCGTAGATTCCAAGAGACCCAGTACTTC. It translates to CASSEAPPPGHRRFQETQYF.

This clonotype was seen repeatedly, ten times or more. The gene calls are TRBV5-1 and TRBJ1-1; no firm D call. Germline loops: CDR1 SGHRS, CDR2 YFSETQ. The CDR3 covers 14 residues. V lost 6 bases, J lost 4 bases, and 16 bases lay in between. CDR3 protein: CASTGSPSGTEAFF. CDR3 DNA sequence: TGCGCCAGCACTGGCAGCCCATCGGGCACTGAAGCTTTCTTT.